The sample holds one count of the clone carrying this T cell receptor (beta chain). Amplified TCR beta CDR3 regions derived from RNA transcripts. The TCR CDR3 was amplified in a first-round RT-PCR using the HTBI primer set. Each CDR3 protein gets one entry after TCRdb re-called the multiplex PCR reads with MiXCR. The data show about 600,000 distinct CDR3 sequences, roughly a sixth seen once. These data belong to a study of T cells in Graves' hyperthyroidism and ophthalmopathy. V was pared by 2 bases and J by 5 bases, with 9 bases of the junction left unmatched. The germline V gene has CDR1 MNHGY and CDR2 SVAAGI. CDR3 size: 16 residues.

V usage is TRBV6-9 and J usage is TRBJ2-7, with 10 bases fitting TRBD1. Specimen: blood. The receptor comes from a middle-aged woman with Graves' ophthalmopathy. The CDR3 DNA reads TGTGCCAGCAGTTATCTCTTCGTGGGGACAGGGGACGAGCAGTACTTC. Translation: CASSYLFVGTGDEQYF.